What follows describes a single T cell receptor beta chain. The antigen is unknown. Patients in the study, people with chemo-refractory metastatic non-small-cell lung cancer, received focal radiation plus ipilimumab CTLA-4 blockade. Germline assignment: CDR1 KGHSH and CDR2 LQKENI. With V trimmed by 8 bases and J by 5 bases, 8 bases remained unmatched. This CDR3 is built from 14 residues. These data belong to a study of radiotherapy plus CTLA-4 blockade in lung cancer. Study at large: Objective responses occurred in roughly a sixth of patients; around 30% had disease control.

Some clones are missing from TCRdb's copy, which holds only in-frame ones; the method was immunoSEQ multiplex PCR. The data contain around 110,000 clones, roughly 80% of them seen just once; the ten biggest clones take up roughly 3.1%. Findings and limits, study-wide: Some TCR clones had been derived from tumors. These clones expanded in peripheral blood after radiotherapy plus ipilimumab. According to reports, early shifts in blood T cell clones, alongside interferon-beta, forecast response most accurately.

This chain uses TRBV18 with TRBJ1-4; 7 bases are a match to TRBD1. The TCR sequence derives from a human donor with non-small cell lung cancer that progressed on radiotherapy plus ipilimumab. Some clones in this sample may be carry-over from other donors' samples. Here the sequenced sample was peripheral blood, taken from a patient treated with radiotherapy plus ipilimumab. CDR3 protein: CASLEDRTNEKLFF. CDR3 DNA: TGTGCCAGCCTCGAGGACAGGACAAATGAAAAACTGTTTTTT.